This T cell receptor (beta chain) appears in the sequencing data of a study of molecular identifiers for immune sequencing clone quantification. The CDR3 length is 15 residues. Germline lookup yields CDR1 WSHSY and CDR2 SAAADI. TCR libraries were built in bulk with a published protocol and specific TCR primers. TCRdb itself ran the PCR reads through MiXCR, one entry per CDR3 protein. The sample records 85,000 to 100,000 distinct CDR3 sequences, 20% to 25% being singletons. The CD8+CD4-CCR7+CD45RA+ phenotype defined the sorted naive CD8 T cells. This clonotype appeared once. Its target is unknown. With a much larger clone just one base away, this may be a read error. Regarding the study as a whole: Clones above 20 RNA copies contained over 97% of effector molecules but under 1% of naive ones.

The gene calls are TRBV10-2 and TRBJ2-5, with a weak D call TRBD2 (6 bases). This sequence originates from a human donor in good health. Some libraries in this study had Jurkat cell RNA spiked in. Sequenced sample: naive CD8+ T cells from blood, with Jurkat cell RNA spiked in. The subset here: FACS-sorted CD8+CD4-CCR7+CD45RA+ naive T cells. The CDR3 nucleotides are TGCGCCAGCAGTGAGGGACACCAAACGGGGGAGACCCGGTACTTC. Its protein product is CASSEGHQTGETRYF.